These T cell receptor beta chains were read from a single sample in a study of control samples from healthy donors and cancer patients. The table came from immunoSEQ multiplex PCR; TCRdb's copy has only in-frame clones and leaves some out. Among 95,000 to 100,000 clones listed, 82% were seen once. Sequenced input: blood. The receptors were sampled from a man between 60 and 75 years old in good health. Each CDR3 is given with its conserved first and last residue. A D gene is named only where the DNA matches it firmly. The size of a clone is reported for some rows only, either as once, few or many, or as a class for expanded clones.

CDR3 protein	CDR3 DNA	V gene	clone size	D gene	J gene
CASSLEIAYEQYF	TGTGCCAGCAGCCTAGAGATTGCCTACGAGCAGTACTTC	TRBV5-5	NA	NA	TRBJ2-7
CAWSRDRERQYF	TGTGCCTGGAGCCGAGACAGGGAGAGGCAGTACTTC	TRBV30	NA	TRBD1	TRBJ2-7
CASSTGGGHNNEQFF	TGTGCCAGCAGCACGGGAGGGGGACACAACAATGAGCAGTTCTTC	TRBV7-9	NA	TRBD2	TRBJ2-1
CASSYIGTWRADRDEKLFF	TGTGCCAGCAGCTATATCGGGACATGGAGGGCGGATCGGGATGAAAAACTGTTTTTT	TRBV5-6	once	NA	TRBJ1-4
CSVKLDREVNIQYF	TGCAGCGTGAAACTTGACAGGGAGGTGAACATTCAGTACTTC	TRBV29-1	NA	NA	TRBJ2-4
CSVEENSGLEQYF	TGCAGCGTTGAAGAGAACAGCGGACTCGAGCAGTACTTC	TRBV29-1	once	NA	TRBJ2-7
CASSLTSGETYEQYF	TGTGCCAGCAGCCTCACCTCGGGGGAGACCTACGAGCAGTACTTC	TRBV7-8	few	NA	TRBJ2-7
CASSRGALNTEAFF	TGTGCCAGCAGTAGGGGGGCCCTGAACACTGAAGCTTTCTTT	TRBV25-1	NA	NA	TRBJ1-1
CATRGQGQETQYF	TGTGCCACCAGGGGACAGGGGCAGGAGACCCAGTACTTC	TRBV24-1	NA	TRBD1	TRBJ2-5
CSASGRLSYEQYF	TGCAGTGCTAGTGGGCGTTTATCCTACGAGCAGTACTTC	TRBV20-1	few	NA	TRBJ2-7
CASSLPGISTDTQYF	TGTGCCAGCAGCTTACCCGGGATAAGCACAGATACGCAGTATTTT	TRBV7-9	NA	NA	TRBJ2-3
CASRSPARDLLSYEQYF	TGTGCCAGCAGATCTCCAGCTCGGGACTTGCTATCCTACGAGCAGTACTTC	TRBV25-1	NA	NA	TRBJ2-7
CATRGQPDYGYTF	TGTGCCACTAGGGGACAGCCTGACTATGGCTACACCTTC	TRBV28	NA	TRBD1	TRBJ1-2